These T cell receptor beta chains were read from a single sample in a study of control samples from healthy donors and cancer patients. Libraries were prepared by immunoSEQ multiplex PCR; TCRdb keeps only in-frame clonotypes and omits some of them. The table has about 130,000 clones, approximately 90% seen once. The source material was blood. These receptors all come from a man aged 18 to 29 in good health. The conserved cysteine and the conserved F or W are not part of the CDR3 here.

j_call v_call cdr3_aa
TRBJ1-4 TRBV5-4 ASTDRGREEKLF
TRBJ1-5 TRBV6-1 ASSEVGGYQPQH
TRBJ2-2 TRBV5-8 ASSVDRGYTGELF
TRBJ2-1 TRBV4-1 ASSQPFSGSSYNEQF
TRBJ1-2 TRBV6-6 ASSYPRPGTHYGYT
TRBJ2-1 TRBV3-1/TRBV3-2 ASSQQPSLAEQF
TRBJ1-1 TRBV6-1 ASSEATNTEAF
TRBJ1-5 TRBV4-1 ASSQLVPLSNQPQH
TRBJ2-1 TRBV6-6 ASTLQGNEQF
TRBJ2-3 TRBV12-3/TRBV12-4 ASSLSVTQY
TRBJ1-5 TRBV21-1 ASLRNSNQPQH
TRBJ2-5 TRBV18 ASSPMTSGGARQETQY
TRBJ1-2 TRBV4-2 ASSQGLTGATNYGYT
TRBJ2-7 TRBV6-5 ASSYLAGGGYEQY
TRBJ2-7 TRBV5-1 ASSIMAGKAYEQY
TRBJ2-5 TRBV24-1 ATSDGGQGRETQY
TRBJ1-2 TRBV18 ASSPGEGVEGYT
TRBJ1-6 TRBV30 AWSVSIVVLH
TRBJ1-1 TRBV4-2 ASSHDVPSYGAF
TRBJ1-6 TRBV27 ASSLKAGNSPLH
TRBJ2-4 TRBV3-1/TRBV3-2 ASSLASGKNIQY
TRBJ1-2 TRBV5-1 ASSLDLVSRLNYGYT
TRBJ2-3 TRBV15 ATSRARGSDTQY
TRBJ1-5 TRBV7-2 ASSLTGGNQPQH
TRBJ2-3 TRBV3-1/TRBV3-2 ASSHQGGDTQY
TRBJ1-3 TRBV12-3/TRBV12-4 ASSFRPGSTIY
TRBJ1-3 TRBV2 ASSLDGSGNTIY
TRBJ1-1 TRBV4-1 ASSRGQGANTEAF
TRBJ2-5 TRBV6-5 ASTLDGRQETQY
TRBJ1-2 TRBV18 ASSPLADVGGYT
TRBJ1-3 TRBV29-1 SVELYSGNTIY
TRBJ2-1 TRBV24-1 ATSLGAPDEQF
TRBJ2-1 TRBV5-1 ASSYQRGGERGEQF
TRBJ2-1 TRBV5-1 ASSPRQGAYNEQF
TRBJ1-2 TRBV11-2 ASSRPGTGVVYGYT
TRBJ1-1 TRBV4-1 ASSQGYRPRDTEAF
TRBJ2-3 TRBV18 ASSPFRGTSTDTQY
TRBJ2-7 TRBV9 ASSAPRVPYEQY
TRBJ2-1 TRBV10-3 AISGEADRGVSSYNEQF
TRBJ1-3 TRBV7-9 ASTVSQGGGNTIY
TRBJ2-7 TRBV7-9 ASSHSGGDYEQY
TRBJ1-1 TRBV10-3 AISEGGDTEAF
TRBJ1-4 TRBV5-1 ASSLSPRGAGEKLF
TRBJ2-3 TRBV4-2 ASSQDLLRGTTDTQY
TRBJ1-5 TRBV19 ASSIDRKSNQPQH
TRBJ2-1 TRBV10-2 ASSDSAGEWGEQF
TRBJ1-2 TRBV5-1 ASSLFSGSYGYT
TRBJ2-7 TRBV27 ASSPGREPYEQY
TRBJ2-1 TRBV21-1 ASSKVFHGQGVSDEQF
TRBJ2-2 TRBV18 ASSPRQGDGELF
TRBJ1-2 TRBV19 ASSIDHKRSDGRPNYGYT
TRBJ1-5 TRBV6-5 ASMSRSNQPQH
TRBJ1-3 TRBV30 AWSVLGTPGNTIY
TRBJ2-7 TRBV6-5 ASTDRAPYEQY
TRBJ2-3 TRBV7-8 ASSLSSDTQY
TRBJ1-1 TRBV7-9 ASSLTGNTEAF
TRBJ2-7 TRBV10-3 AIRAGTGAYISYEQY
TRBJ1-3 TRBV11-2 ASSHGQGTNTIY
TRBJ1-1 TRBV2 ASSEIENTEAF
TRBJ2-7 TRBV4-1 ASSTGTGVVGPAYEQY